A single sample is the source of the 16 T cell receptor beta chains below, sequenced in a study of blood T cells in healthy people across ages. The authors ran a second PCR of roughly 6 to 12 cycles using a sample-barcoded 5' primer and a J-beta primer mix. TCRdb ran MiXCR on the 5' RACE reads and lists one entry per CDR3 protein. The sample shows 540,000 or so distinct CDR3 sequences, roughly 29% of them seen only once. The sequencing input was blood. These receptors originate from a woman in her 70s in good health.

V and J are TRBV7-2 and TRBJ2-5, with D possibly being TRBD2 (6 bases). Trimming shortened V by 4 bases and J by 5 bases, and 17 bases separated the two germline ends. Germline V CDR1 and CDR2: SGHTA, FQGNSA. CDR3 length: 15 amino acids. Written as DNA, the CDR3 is TGTGCCAGCAGCTACGATGGAGGGGAGACGGAGACCCAGTACTTC. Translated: CASSYDGGETETQYF.

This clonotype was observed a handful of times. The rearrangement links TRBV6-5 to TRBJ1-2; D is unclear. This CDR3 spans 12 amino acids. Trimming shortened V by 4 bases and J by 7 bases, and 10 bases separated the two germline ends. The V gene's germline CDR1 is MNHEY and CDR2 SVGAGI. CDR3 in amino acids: CASSSQRAGYTF. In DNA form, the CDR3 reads TGTGCCAGCAGTTCCCAGAGGGCTGGCTACACCTTC.

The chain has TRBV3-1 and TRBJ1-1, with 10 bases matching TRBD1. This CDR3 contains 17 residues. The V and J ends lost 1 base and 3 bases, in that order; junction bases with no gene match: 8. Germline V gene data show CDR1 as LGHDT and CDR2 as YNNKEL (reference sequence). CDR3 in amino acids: CASSQVGQGRGYTEAFF. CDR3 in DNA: TGTGCCAGCAGCCAAGTGGGACAGGGGAGGGGTTACACTGAAGCTTTCTTT.

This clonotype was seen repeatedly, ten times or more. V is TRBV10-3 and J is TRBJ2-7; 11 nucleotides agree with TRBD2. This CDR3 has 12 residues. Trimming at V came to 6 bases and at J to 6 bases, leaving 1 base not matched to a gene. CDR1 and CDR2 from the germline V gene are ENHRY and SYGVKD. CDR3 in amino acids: CAIRGTSGEQYF. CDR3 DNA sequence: TGTGCCATCAGGGGGACTAGCGGCGAGCAGTACTTC.

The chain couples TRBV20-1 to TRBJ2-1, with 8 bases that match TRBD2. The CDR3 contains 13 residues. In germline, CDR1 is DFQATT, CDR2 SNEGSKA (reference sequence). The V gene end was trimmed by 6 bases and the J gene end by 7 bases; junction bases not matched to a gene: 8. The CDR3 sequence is CSAARGANNEQFF. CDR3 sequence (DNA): TGCAGTGCCGCGCGGGGGGCTAATAATGAGCAGTTCTTC.

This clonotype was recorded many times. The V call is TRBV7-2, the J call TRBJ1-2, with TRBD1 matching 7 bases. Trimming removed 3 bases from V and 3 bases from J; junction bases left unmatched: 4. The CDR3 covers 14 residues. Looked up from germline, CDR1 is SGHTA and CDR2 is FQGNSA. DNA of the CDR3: TGTGCCAGCAGCTTCCGACAGGGCTACTATGGCTACACCTTC. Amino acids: CASSFRQGYYGYTF.

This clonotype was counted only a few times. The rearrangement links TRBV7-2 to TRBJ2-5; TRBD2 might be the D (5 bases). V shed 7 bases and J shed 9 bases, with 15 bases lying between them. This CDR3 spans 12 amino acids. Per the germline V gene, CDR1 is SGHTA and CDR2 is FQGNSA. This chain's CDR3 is CASTSWSRAQYF. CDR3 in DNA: TGTGCCAGCACTTCCTGGTCGCGGGCCCAGTACTTC.

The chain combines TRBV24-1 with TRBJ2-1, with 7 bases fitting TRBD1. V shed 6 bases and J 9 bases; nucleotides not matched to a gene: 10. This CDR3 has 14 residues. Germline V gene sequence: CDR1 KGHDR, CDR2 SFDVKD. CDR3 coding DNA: TGTGCCACCAGTCCCCCAGGCAGGGGGTCTGAGCAGTTCTTC. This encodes CATSPPGRGSEQFF.

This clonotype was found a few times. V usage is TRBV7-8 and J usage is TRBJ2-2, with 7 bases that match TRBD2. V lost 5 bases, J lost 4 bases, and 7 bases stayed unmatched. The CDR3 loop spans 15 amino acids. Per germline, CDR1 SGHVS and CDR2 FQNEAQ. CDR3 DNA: TGTGCCAGCAGCAAGGGCAGCGGGGTCACCGGGGAGCTGTTTTTT. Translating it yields CASSKGSGVTGELFF. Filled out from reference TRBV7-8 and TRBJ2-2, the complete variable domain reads GAGVSQSPRYKVAKRGQDVALRCDPISGHVSLFWYQQALGQGPEFLTYFQNEAQLDKSGLPSDRFFAERPEGSVSTLKIQRTQQEDSAVYLCASSKGSGVTGELFFGEGSRLTVL.

The CDR3 loop reads CASSTSPGQGIYGYTF. DNA for the CDR3: TGTGCCAGTAGTACCTCCCCGGGACAGGGAATCTATGGCTACACCTTC. The gene calls are TRBV19 and TRBJ1-2; 9 bases map to TRBD1. The CDR3 contains 16 residues. V lost 4 bases to trimming and J lost 4 bases; unmatched junction nucleotides: 10. Germline V gene lookup returns CDR1 LNHDA and CDR2 SQIVND (reference sequence). The full variable domain, its missing parts supplied by reference TRBV19 and TRBJ1-2, is DGGITQSPKYLFRKEGQNVTLSCEQNLNHDAMYWYRQDPGQGLRLIYYSQIVNDFQKGDIAEGYSVSREKKESFPLTVTSAQKNPTAFYLCASSTSPGQGIYGYTFGSGTRLTVV.

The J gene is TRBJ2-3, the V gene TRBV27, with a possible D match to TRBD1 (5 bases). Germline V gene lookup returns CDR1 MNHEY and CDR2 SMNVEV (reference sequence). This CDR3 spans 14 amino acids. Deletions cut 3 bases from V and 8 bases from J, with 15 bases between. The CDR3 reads CASSFRASRVTQYF. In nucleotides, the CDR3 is TGTGCCAGCAGTTTCAGGGCTAGTCGGGTTACGCAGTATTTT.

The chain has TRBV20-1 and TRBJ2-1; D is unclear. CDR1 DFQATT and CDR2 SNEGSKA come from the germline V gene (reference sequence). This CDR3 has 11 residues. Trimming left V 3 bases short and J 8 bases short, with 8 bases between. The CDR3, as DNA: TGCAGTGCTAGCGATCCGGATGAGCAGTTCTTC. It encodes CSASDPDEQFF.

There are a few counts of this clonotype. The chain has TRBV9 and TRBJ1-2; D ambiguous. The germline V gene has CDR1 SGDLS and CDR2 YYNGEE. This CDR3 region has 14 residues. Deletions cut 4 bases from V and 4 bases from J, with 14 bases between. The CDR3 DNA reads TGTGCCAGCAGCACAGCGACTTGGGGCTATGGCTACACCTTC. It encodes CASSTATWGYGYTF.

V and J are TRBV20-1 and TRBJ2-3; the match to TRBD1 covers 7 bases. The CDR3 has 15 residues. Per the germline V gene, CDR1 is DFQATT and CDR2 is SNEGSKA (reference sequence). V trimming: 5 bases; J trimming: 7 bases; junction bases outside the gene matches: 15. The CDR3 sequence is CSAALGQRAGNTQYF. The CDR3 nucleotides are TGCAGTGCTGCCTTGGGACAGAGAGCTGGTAATACGCAGTATTTT.

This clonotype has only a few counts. CDR3 residues: CASSPDSLGGYTF. In DNA form, the CDR3 reads TGTGCCAGCAGCCCGGACAGCCTGGGTGGCTACACCTTC. V and J are TRBV6-5 and TRBJ1-2; perhaps TRBD1 as D (6 bases). Per the germline V gene, CDR1 is MNHEY and CDR2 is SVGAGI. V lost 6 bases to trimming and J lost 7 bases, with 15 bases between them. The CDR3 is 13 amino acids.

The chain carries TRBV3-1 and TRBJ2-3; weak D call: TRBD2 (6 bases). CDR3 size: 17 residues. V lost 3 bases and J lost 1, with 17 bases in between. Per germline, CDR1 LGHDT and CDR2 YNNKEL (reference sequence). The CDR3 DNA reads TGTGCCAGCAGCCACCTACCCGGGGGACTCCGCACAGATACGCAGTATTTT. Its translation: CASSHLPGGLRTDTQYF.